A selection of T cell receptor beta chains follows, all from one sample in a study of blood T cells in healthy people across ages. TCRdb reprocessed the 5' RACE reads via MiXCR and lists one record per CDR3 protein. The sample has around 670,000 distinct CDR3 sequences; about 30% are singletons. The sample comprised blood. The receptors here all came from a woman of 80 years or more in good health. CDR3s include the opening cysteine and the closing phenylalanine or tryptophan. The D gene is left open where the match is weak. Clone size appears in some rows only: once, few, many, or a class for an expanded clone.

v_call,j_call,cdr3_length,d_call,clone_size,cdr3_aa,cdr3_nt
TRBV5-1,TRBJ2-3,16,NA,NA,CASSLEGRVGPDTQYF,TGCGCCAGCAGCTTGGAAGGCAGAGTAGGACCAGATACGCAGTATTTT
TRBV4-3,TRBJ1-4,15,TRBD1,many,CASSQGQGYSEKLFF,TGCGCCAGCAGCCAAGGACAGGGCTACTCCGAAAAACTGTTTTTT
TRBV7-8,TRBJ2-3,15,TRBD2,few,CASSFGGGGSDTQYF,TGTGCCAGCAGCTTCGGCGGGGGGGGATCAGATACGCAGTATTTT
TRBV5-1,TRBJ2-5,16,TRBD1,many,CASSPTQGAWEETQYF,TGCGCCAGCAGCCCGACACAGGGGGCGTGGGAAGAGACCCAGTACTTC
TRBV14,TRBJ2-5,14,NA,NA,CASSQELGGETQYF,TGTGCCAGCAGCCAAGAACTGGGTGGGGAGACCCAGTACTTC
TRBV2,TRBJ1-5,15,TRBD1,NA,CASSTRGDRTKPQHF,TGTGCCAGCAGCACCCGCGGGGACAGGACCAAGCCCCAGCATTTT
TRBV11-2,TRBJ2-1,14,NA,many,CASSPGATYNEQFF,TGTGCCAGCAGCCCCGGGGCCACCTACAATGAGCAGTTCTTC
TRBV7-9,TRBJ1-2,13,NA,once,CASSSLSLYGYTF,TGTGCCAGCAGCTCACTCTCCTTGTATGGCTACACCTTC
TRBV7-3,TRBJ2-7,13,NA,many,CASSPPFGIEQYF,TGTGCCAGCAGCCCACCCTTCGGAATCGAGCAGTACTTC
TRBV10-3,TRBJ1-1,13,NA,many,CAISEFGGAEAFF,TGTGCCATCAGTGAGTTCGGCGGCGCTGAAGCTTTCTTT
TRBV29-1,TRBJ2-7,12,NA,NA,CSVDLGGREQYF,TGCAGCGTTGATCTCGGGGGCCGGGAGCAGTACTTC
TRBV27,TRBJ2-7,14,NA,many,CASSLRQTHYEQYF,TGTGCCAGCAGTCTTAGACAGACCCACTACGAGCAGTACTTC
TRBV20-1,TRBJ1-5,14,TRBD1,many,CSAGGDRSNQPQHF,TGCAGTGCCGGGGGGGACAGATCCAATCAGCCCCAGCATTTT
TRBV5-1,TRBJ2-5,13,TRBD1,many,CASSLGQQETQYF,TGCGCCAGCAGCCTGGGACAGCAAGAGACCCAGTACTTC
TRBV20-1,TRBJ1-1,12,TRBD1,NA,CSARGQGLEAFF,TGCAGTGCTAGAGGACAGGGACTTGAAGCTTTCTTT
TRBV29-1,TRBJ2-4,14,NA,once,CSVEVGSTKNIQYF,TGCAGCGTTGAAGTTGGCTCGACCAAAAACATTCAGTACTTC
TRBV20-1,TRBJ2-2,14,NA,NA,CSAAYREFTGELFF,TGCAGTGCTGCATACAGGGAGTTTACCGGGGAGCTGTTTTTT
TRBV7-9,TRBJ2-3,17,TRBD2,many,CASSSLPGGVAADTQYF,TGTGCCAGCAGCTCCCTCCCGGGGGGGGTTGCGGCAGATACGCAGTATTTT
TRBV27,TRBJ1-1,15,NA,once,CASSLLAAWGTEAFF,TGTGCCAGCAGTTTATTGGCAGCTTGGGGGACTGAAGCTTTCTTT
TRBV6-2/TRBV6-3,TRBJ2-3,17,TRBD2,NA,CASSYIAKRGVRDTQYF,TGTGCCAGCAGTTACATCGCGAAGCGGGGCGTTCGAGATACGCAGTATTTT
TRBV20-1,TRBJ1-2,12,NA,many,CSARHGIYGYTF,TGCAGTGCTAGACACGGAATCTATGGCTACACCTTC
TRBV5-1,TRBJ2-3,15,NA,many,CASSLEDSSTDTQYF,TGCGCCAGCAGCTTGGAGGATTCTAGCACAGATACGCAGTATTTT
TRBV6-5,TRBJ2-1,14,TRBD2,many,CASRSGGAYNEQFF,TGTGCCAGCAGGAGCGGGGGGGCCTACAATGAGCAGTTCTTC
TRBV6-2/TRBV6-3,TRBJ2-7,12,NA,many,CASSYPPYEQYF,TGTGCCAGCAGTTACCCCCCCTACGAGCAGTACTTC
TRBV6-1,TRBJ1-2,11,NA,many,CATLRDYGYTF,TGTGCCACCCTCAGGGACTATGGCTACACCTTC